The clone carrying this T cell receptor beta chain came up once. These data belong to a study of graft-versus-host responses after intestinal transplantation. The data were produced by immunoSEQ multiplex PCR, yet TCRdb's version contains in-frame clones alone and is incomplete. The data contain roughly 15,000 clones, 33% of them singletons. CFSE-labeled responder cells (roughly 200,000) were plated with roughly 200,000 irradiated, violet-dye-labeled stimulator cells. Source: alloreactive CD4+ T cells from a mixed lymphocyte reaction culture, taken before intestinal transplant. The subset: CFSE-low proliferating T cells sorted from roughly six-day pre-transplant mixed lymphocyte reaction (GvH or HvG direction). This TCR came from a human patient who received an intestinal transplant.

DNA of the CDR3: TGCGCCAGCAGGAACAGGGGGCGCGGGGCCAAAAACATTCAGTACTTC. Translation: CASRNRGRGAKNIQYF. The chain joins TRBV5-1 to TRBJ2-4, with 9 bases that match TRBD1. The ends lost 5 bases at V and 1 base at J; junction bases unmatched: 7. CDR3 length equals 16 residues. The germline CDR1 and CDR2 sequences are SGHRS and YFSETQ.